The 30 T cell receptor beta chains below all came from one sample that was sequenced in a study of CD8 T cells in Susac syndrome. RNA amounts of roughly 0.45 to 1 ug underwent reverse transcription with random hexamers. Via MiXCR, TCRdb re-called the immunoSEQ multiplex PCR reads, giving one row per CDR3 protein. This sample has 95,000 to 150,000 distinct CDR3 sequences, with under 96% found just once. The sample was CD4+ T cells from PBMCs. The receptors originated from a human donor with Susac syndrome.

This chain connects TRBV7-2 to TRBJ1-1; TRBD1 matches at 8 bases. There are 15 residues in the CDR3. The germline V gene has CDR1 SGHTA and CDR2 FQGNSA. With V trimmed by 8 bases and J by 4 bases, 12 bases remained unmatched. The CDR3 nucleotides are TGTGCCAGCGAAAGGCGGGGGCAGGGGGCCACTGAAGCTTTCTTT. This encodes CASERRGQGATEAFF.

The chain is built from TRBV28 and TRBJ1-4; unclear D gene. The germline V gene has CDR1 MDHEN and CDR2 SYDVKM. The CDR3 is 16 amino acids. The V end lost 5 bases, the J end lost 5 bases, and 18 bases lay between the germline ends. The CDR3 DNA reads TGTGCCAGCAGTCGCCGCCGGACGGCTCGAAATGAAAAACTGTTTTTT. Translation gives CASSRRRTARNEKLFF.

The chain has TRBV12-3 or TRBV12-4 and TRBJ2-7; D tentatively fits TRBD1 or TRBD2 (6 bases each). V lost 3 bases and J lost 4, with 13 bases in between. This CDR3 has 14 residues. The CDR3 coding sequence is TGTGCCAGCAGTTTCGTAAGGGGGGTATACGAGCAGTACTTC. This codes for CASSFVRGVYEQYF.

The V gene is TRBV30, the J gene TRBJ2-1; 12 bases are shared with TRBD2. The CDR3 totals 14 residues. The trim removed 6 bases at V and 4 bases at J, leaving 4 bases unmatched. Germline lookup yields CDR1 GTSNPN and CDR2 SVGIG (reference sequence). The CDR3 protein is CACTTSGRYNEQFF. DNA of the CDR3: TGTGCCTGCACGACTAGCGGGAGATACAATGAGCAGTTCTTC.

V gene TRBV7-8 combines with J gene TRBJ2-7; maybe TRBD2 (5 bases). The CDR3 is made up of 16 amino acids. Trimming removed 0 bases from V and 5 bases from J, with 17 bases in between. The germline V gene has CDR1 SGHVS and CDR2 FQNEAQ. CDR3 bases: TGTGCCAGCAGCTTAGCCCGCGTGAGGGCCCCCCACGAGCAGTACTTC. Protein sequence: CASSLARVRAPHEQYF.

As DNA, the CDR3 is TGCGCCAGCAGCCAAGAGGCGGGGGGGAACAATGAGCAGTTCTTC. Translating gives CASSQEAGGNNEQFF. This rearrangement joins TRBV4-3 to TRBJ2-1, with 9 bases aligning to TRBD2. The germline CDR1 and CDR2 sequences are LGHNA and YSLEER. The CDR3 extends over 15 amino acids. V lost 0 bases and J lost 5; bases outside the gene matches: 2.

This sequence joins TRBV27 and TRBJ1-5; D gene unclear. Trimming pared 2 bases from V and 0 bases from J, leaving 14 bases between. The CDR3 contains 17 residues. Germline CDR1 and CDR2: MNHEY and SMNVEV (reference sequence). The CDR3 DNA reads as TGTGCCAGCAGTTTAAACCCTATGGGCAGTAGCAATCAGCCCCAGCATTTT. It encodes CASSLNPMGSSNQPQHF.

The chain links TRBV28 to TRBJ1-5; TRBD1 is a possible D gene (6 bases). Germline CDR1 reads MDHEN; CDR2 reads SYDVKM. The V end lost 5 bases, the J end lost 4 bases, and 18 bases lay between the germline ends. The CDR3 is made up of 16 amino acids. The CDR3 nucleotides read TGTGCCAGCAGTAAACGGACAGTTTCGCCAAATCAGCCCCAGCATTTT. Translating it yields CASSKRTVSPNQPQHF.

This CDR3 reads CASAAGQGSYEQYF. The CDR3, as DNA: TGTGCCAGCGCTGCGGGACAGGGTTCCTACGAGCAGTACTTC. The chain links TRBV25-1 to TRBJ2-7; 9 bases line up with TRBD1. The CDR3 is made up of 14 amino acids. Germline V gene data show CDR1 as MGHDK and CDR2 as SYGVNS. Germline trimming cut 8 bases from V and 1 base from J; bases unmatched to any gene: 6.

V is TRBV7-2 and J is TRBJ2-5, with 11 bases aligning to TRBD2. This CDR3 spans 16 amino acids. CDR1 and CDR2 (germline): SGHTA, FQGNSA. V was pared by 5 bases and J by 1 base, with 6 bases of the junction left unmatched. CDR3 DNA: TGTGCCAGCAGCCCAACTAGCGGGAGAACCCAAGAGACCCAGTACTTC. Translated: CASSPTSGRTQETQYF.

CDR3 nucleotide sequence: TGTGCCAGCAGCCAAGATGGGTCAGGGACCCAAGAGACCCAGTACTTC. Amino acid sequence: CASSQDGSGTQETQYF. This chain uses TRBV3-1 with TRBJ2-5; D is possibly TRBD1 or TRBD2 (5 bases each). Germline assignment: CDR1 LGHDT and CDR2 YNNKEL (reference sequence). V shed 0 bases and J shed 1 base, with 12 bases lying between them. The length of the CDR3 is 16 residues.

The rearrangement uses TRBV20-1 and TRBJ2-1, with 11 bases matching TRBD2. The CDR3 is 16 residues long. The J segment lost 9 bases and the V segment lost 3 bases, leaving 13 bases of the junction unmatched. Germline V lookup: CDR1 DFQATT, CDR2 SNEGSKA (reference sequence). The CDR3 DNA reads TGCAGTGCTAGCCGGGGAACTAGCGGGAGTAGGAGTGAGCAGTTCTTC. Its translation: CSASRGTSGSRSEQFF.

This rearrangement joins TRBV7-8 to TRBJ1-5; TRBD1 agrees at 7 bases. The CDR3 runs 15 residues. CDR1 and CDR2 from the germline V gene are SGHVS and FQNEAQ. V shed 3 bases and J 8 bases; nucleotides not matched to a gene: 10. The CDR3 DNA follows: TGTGCCAGCAGCTTGCAACTGACAGGGAGAGAGCCCCAGCATTTT. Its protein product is CASSLQLTGREPQHF. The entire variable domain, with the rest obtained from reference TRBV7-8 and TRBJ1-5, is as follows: GAGVSQSPRYKVAKRGQDVALRCDPISGHVSLFWYQQALGQGPEFLTYFQNEAQLDKSGLPSDRFFAERPEGSVSTLKIQRTQQEDSAVYLCASSLQLTGREPQHFGDGTRLSIL.

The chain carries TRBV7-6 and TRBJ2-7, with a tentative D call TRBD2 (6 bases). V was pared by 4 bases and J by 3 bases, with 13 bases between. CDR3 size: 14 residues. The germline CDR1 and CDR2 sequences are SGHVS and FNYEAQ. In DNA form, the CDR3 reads TGTGCCAGCAGCTCCGGAGGGGCTGACTACGAGCAGTACTTC. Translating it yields CASSSGGADYEQYF.

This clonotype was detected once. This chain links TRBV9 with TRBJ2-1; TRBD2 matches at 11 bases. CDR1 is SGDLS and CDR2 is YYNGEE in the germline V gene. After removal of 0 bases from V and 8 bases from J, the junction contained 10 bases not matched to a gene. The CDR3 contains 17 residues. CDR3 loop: CASSVEWGTSGRDEQFF. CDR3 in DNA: TGTGCCAGCAGCGTAGAGTGGGGGACTAGCGGACGGGATGAGCAGTTCTTC.

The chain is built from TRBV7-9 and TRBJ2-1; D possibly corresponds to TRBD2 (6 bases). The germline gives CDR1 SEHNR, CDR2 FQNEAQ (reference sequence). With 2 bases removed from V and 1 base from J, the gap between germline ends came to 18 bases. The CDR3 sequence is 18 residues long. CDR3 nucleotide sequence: TGTGCCAGCAGCTTACGACAACACGGGGGAAGGTCCTACAATGAGCAGTTCTTC. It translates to CASSLRQHGGRSYNEQFF. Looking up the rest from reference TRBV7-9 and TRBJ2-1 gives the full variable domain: DTGVSQNPRHKITKRGQNVTFRCDPISEHNRLYWYRQTLGQGPEFLTYFQNEAQLEKSRLLSDRFSAERPKGSFSTLEIQRTEQGDSAMYLCASSLRQHGGRSYNEQFFGPGTRLTVL.

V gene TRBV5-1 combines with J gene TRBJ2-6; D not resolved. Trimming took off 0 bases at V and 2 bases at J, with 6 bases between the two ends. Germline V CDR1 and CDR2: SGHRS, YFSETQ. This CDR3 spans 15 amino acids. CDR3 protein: CASSLGQPGANVLTF. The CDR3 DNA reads TGCGCCAGCAGCTTGGGGCAACCTGGGGCCAACGTCCTGACTTTC.

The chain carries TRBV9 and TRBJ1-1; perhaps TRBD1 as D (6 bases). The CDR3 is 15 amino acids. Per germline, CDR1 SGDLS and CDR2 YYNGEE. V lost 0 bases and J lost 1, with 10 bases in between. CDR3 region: CASSVGMGANTEAFF. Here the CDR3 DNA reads TGTGCCAGCAGCGTAGGGATGGGGGCGAACACTGAAGCTTTCTTT.

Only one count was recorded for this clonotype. As DNA, the CDR3 is TGCGCCAGCAGCCCGCCTCCCCCTGAGGAGACCCAGTACTTC. Protein sequence: CASSPPPPEETQYF. The chain joins TRBV4-1 to TRBJ2-5; D is unclear. Per the germline V gene, CDR1 is MGHRA and CDR2 is YSYEKL. The CDR3 covers 14 residues. Trimming removed 4 bases at V and 5 bases at J, with 14 bases between.

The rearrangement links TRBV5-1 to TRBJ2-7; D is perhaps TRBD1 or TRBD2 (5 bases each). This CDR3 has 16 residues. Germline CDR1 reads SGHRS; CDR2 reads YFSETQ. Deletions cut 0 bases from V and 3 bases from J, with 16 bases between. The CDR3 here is CASSLDLYLGVYEQYF. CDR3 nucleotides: TGCGCCAGCAGCTTGGACTTGTACCTGGGGGTCTACGAGCAGTACTTC.

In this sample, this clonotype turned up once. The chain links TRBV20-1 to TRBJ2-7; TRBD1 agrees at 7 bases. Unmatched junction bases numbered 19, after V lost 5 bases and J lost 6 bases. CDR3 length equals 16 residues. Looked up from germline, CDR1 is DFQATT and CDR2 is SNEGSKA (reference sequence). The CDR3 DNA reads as TGCAGTGCTTCCCGAACCGCCGACAGGGTTGGATTCGAGCAGTACTTC. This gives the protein CSASRTADRVGFEQYF.

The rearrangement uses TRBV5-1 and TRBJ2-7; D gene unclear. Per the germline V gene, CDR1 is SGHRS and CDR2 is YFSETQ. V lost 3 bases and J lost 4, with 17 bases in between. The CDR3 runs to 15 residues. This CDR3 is CASSSGPANGYEQYF. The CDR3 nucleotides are TGCGCCAGCAGCTCCGGACCAGCTAACGGGTACGAGCAGTACTTC.

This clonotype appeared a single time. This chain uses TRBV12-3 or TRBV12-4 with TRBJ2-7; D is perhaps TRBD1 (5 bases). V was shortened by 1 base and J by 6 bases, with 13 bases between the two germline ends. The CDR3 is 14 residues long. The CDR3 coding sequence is TGTGCCAGCAGTTTAGGCGGCAGGGTGCGCGAGCAGTACTTC. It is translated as CASSLGGRVREQYF.

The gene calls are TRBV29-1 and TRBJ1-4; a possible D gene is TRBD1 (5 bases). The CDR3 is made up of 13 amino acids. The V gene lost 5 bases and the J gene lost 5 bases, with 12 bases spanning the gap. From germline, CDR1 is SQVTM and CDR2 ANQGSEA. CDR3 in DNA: TGCAGCGTTCTATTGGGGGAAAATGAAAAACTGTTTTTT. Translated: CSVLLGENEKLFF.

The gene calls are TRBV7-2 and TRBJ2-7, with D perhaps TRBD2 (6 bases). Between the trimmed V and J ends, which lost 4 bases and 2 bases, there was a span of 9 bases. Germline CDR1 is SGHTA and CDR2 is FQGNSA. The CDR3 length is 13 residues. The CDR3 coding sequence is TGTGCCAGCAGCTGGGGACTTCCCTACGAGCAGTACTTC. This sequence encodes CASSWGLPYEQYF. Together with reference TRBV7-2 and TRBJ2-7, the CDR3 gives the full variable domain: GAGVSQSPSNKVTEKGKDVELRCDPISGHTALYWYRQSLGQGLEFLIYFQGNSAPDKSGLPSDRFSAERTGGSVSTLTIQRTQQEDSAVYLCASSWGLPYEQYFGPGTRLTVT.

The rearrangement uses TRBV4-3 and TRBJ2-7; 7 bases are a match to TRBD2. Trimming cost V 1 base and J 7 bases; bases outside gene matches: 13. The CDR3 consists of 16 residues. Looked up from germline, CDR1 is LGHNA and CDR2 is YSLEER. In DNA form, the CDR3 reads TGCGCCAGCAGCCAAGCTTTTGGCGGGAGATCAGGAGAGCAGTACTTC. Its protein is CASSQAFGGRSGEQYF.

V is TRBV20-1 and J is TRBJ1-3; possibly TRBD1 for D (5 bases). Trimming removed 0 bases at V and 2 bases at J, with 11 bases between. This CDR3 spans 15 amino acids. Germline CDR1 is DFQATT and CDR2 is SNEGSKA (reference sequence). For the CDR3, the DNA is TGCAGTGCTAGAGATCGAAGGGACGCTGGAAACACCATATATTTT. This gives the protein CSARDRRDAGNTIYF.

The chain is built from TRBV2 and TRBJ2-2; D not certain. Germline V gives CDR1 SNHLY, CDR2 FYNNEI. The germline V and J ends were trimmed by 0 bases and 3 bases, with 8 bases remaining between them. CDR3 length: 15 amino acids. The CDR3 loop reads CASSEAPQYTGELFF. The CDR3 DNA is TGTGCCAGCAGTGAAGCGCCCCAGTACACCGGGGAGCTGTTTTTT.

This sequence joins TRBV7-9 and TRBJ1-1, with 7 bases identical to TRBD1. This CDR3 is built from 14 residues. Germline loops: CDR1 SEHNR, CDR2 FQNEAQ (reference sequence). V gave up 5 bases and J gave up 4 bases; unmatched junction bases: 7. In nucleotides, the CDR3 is TGTGCCAGCAGCATCAACAGGGGACGCACTGAAGCTTTCTTT. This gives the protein CASSINRGRTEAFF.

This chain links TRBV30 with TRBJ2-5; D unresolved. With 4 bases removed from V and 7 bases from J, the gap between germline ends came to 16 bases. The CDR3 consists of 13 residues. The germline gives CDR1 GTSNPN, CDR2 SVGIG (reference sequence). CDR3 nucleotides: TGTGCCTGGAACCCTCTAGTGGACGGGACCCAGTACTTC. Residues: CAWNPLVDGTQYF.